The rows below give T cell receptor beta chains drawn from one sample of a study of T cell responses to AZD1222 COVID-19 vaccine. TCRdb's table, derived via immunoSEQ multiplex PCR, lists solely in-frame clones and lacks some. The sample has 150,000 or so clones; just over 90% are singletons. The sequencing here drew on peripheral blood, taken on day 0 of MenACWY control vaccination. The receptors were gathered from an adult in good health. Both conserved end residues are trimmed from each CDR3. Each record gives: V gene, J gene, clone size, CDR3 protein. Some rows have no size entry. The others give once, few or many, or a class for an expanded clone.

v_gene: TRBV2
j_gene: TRBJ1-6
abundance: .
CDR3aa: ASSPGTGVPNSPLH

v_gene: TRBV5-1
j_gene: TRBJ2-5
abundance: .
CDR3aa: ASSHLQGPQETQY

v_gene: TRBV7-9
j_gene: TRBJ1-5
abundance: .
CDR3aa: ASSSFTGGPQPQH

v_gene: TRBV19
j_gene: TRBJ1-1
abundance: .
CDR3aa: ASRAGPPNPKMNTEAF

v_gene: TRBV10-3
j_gene: TRBJ1-3
abundance: .
CDR3aa: AISESGWDTIY

v_gene: TRBV7-9
j_gene: TRBJ1-1
abundance: .
CDR3aa: ASSFGTLNTEAF

v_gene: TRBV3-1/TRBV3-2
j_gene: TRBJ1-2
abundance: .
CDR3aa: ASSQELRRGYT

v_gene: TRBV10-3
j_gene: TRBJ1-2
abundance: .
CDR3aa: AISESVGLNYGYT

v_gene: TRBV7-2
j_gene: TRBJ1-6
abundance: .
CDR3aa: ASSFQGSNSPLH

v_gene: TRBV30
j_gene: TRBJ1-1
abundance: .
CDR3aa: AWNPGGVGTEAF

v_gene: TRBV12-3/TRBV12-4
j_gene: TRBJ1-1
abundance: .
CDR3aa: ASSLTGNTEAF

v_gene: TRBV28
j_gene: TRBJ2-1
abundance: .
CDR3aa: ASSLYQRARDEQF

v_gene: TRBV6-5
j_gene: TRBJ1-5
abundance: .
CDR3aa: ASGVHNRPQH

v_gene: TRBV7-9
j_gene: TRBJ1-5
abundance: few
CDR3aa: ASSGGTAKNQPQH

v_gene: TRBV11-2
j_gene: TRBJ1-1
abundance: .
CDR3aa: ASSLDLRGGAF

v_gene: TRBV10-1
j_gene: TRBJ2-5
abundance: .
CDR3aa: ASSEDTSRETQY

v_gene: TRBV7-9
j_gene: TRBJ1-1
abundance: .
CDR3aa: ASSSLGFNTEAF

v_gene: TRBV4-1
j_gene: TRBJ1-4
abundance: .
CDR3aa: ASSQVGSSNEKLF

v_gene: TRBV28
j_gene: TRBJ2-7
abundance: .
CDR3aa: ASSQIPTRGRVREQY

v_gene: TRBV6-5
j_gene: TRBJ2-1
abundance: .
CDR3aa: ASKRTDYNEQF

v_gene: TRBV10-2
j_gene: TRBJ2-7
abundance: .
CDR3aa: ASRQGLSYEQY

v_gene: TRBV4-1
j_gene: TRBJ2-6
abundance: .
CDR3aa: ASSRGGLVSGANVLT

v_gene: TRBV28
j_gene: TRBJ2-5
abundance: .
CDR3aa: ATEQGASETQY

v_gene: TRBV10-2
j_gene: TRBJ2-3
abundance: .
CDR3aa: ASKAVMGTDTQY

v_gene: TRBV20-1
j_gene: TRBJ1-2
abundance: .
CDR3aa: SASIYGGYT

v_gene: TRBV3-1/TRBV3-2
j_gene: TRBJ2-4
abundance: .
CDR3aa: ASSARGGLAKNIQY

v_gene: TRBV7-9
j_gene: TRBJ1-1
abundance: .
CDR3aa: ANRRPGMNTEAF

v_gene: TRBV5-1
j_gene: TRBJ2-7
abundance: .
CDR3aa: ASSLASLRGSAYEQY

v_gene: TRBV9
j_gene: TRBJ2-5
abundance: .
CDR3aa: ASSVDGMGETQY

v_gene: TRBV30
j_gene: TRBJ1-2
abundance: .
CDR3aa: AWSYVGGGYT

v_gene: TRBV3-1/TRBV3-2
j_gene: TRBJ2-7
abundance: .
CDR3aa: ASSAPGLAGLYEQY

v_gene: TRBV4-1
j_gene: TRBJ1-6
abundance: .
CDR3aa: ASSRQHPGYNSPLH

v_gene: TRBV19
j_gene: TRBJ1-2
abundance: .
CDR3aa: ASSMGTGINSGYT

v_gene: TRBV9
j_gene: TRBJ1-3
abundance: .
CDR3aa: ASSVVGGRPGNTIY

v_gene: TRBV5-1
j_gene: TRBJ2-7
abundance: .
CDR3aa: ASSSTPSQPYEQY

v_gene: TRBV5-1
j_gene: TRBJ2-7
abundance: .
CDR3aa: ASSLDPGREQY

v_gene: TRBV5-1
j_gene: TRBJ2-3
abundance: .
CDR3aa: ASSLARGDTQY

v_gene: TRBV12-3/TRBV12-4
j_gene: TRBJ2-7
abundance: .
CDR3aa: ASSLSLGYEQY

v_gene: TRBV5-1
j_gene: TRBJ1-4
abundance: .
CDR3aa: ASSFGQGAEKLF

v_gene: TRBV7-9
j_gene: TRBJ1-1
abundance: .
CDR3aa: ASSFREVTEAF

v_gene: TRBV5-1
j_gene: TRBJ2-2
abundance: .
CDR3aa: ASSLGQGNGELF

v_gene: TRBV7-3
j_gene: TRBJ2-1
abundance: .
CDR3aa: ASSLPTGLAGGSQF

v_gene: TRBV29-1
j_gene: TRBJ2-7
abundance: .
CDR3aa: SARLTGTSYEQY

v_gene: TRBV5-1
j_gene: TRBJ2-5
abundance: once
CDR3aa: ASTATVGETQY

v_gene: TRBV19
j_gene: TRBJ1-3
abundance: .
CDR3aa: ASRRDRGSGNTIY

v_gene: TRBV19
j_gene: TRBJ2-7
abundance: .
CDR3aa: ASSMGPAYEQY

v_gene: TRBV4-1
j_gene: TRBJ1-2
abundance: .
CDR3aa: ASSQLRDTRYGYT

v_gene: TRBV5-4
j_gene: TRBJ2-1
abundance: .
CDR3aa: ASSLGTGMYNEQF

v_gene: TRBV7-9
j_gene: TRBJ1-2
abundance: .
CDR3aa: ASSLGFAGYT

v_gene: TRBV30
j_gene: TRBJ2-2
abundance: .
CDR3aa: AWTRGGRTGELF

v_gene: TRBV6-6
j_gene: TRBJ2-7
abundance: .
CDR3aa: ASSYSIYSGGVQY